The 22 T cell receptor beta chains given below trace back to one sample, sequenced in a study of blood T cell repertoires in COVID-19. The data were produced by immunoSEQ multiplex PCR, yet TCRdb's version contains in-frame clones alone and is incomplete. The table shows about 230,000 clones, with approximately 85% occurring only once. Sequencing was carried out using peripheral blood. The receptor set was obtained from a middle-aged man with acute or convalescent COVID-19.

The chain couples TRBV20-1 to TRBJ2-7; D ambiguous. The CDR3 consists of 11 residues. V was pared by 3 bases and J by 3 bases, with 6 bases between. CDR1 is DFQATT and CDR2 is SNEGSKA in the germline V gene (reference sequence). DNA for the CDR3: TGCAGTGCTAGGTTAAACTACGAGCAGTACTTC. Its protein product is CSARLNYEQYF.

The chain employs TRBV19 and TRBJ1-2; 7 positions match TRBD1. CDR3 length: 14 amino acids. Germline V gene sequence: CDR1 LNHDA, CDR2 SQIVND (reference sequence). V lost 7 bases and J lost 0; bases outside the gene matches: 5. Written as DNA, the CDR3 is TGTGCCAGTACTAGGGGGCCTACTAACTATGGCTACACCTTC. This translates into CASTRGPTNYGYTF. The full variable domain, its missing parts supplied by reference TRBV19 and TRBJ1-2, is DGGITQSPKYLFRKEGQNVTLSCEQNLNHDAMYWYRQDPGQGLRLIYYSQIVNDFQKGDIAEGYSVSREKKESFPLTVTSAQKNPTAFYLCASTRGPTNYGYTFGSGTRLTVV.

This chain joins TRBV5-1 and TRBJ1-3; no reliable D call. The CDR3 is 15 amino acids. V was clipped by 0 bases and J by 0 bases, with 7 bases between them. The germline V gene encodes CDR1 SGHRS and CDR2 YFSETQ. In DNA form, the CDR3 reads TGCGCCAGCAGCTTGGGGTCAGTCTCTGGAAACACCATATATTTT. As protein: CASSLGSVSGNTIYF.

Details on this clone: Other DNA sequences in this sample translate to the same CDR3. The chain's CDR3 is CASSYSRGYEQYF. The CDR3 nucleotides are TGTGCCAGCAGTTACTCGAGAGGCTACGAGCAGTACTTC. The rearrangement joins TRBV6-5 to TRBJ2-7; unclear D gene. CDR1 and CDR2 from the germline V gene are MNHEY and SVGAGI. The ends were cut back, 0 bases at V and 3 bases at J, with 6 bases in the middle. The CDR3 runs 13 residues.

V is TRBV5-1 and J is TRBJ2-3; D is undetermined. Germline CDR1 is SGHRS and CDR2 is YFSETQ. Deletions cut 0 bases from V and 2 bases from J, with 7 bases between. The CDR3 runs to 14 residues. The CDR3 reads CASSLASYTDTQYF. The CDR3 DNA reads as TGCGCCAGCAGCTTGGCGAGTTACACAGATACGCAGTATTTT.

The chain combines TRBV28 with TRBJ1-1, with TRBD1 matching over 9 bases. The CDR3 is made up of 15 amino acids. With V trimmed by 2 bases and J by 5 bases, 6 bases remained unmatched. Germline V gene data show CDR1 as MDHEN and CDR2 as SYDVKM. The CDR3 spells CASSLGTGRVTEAFF. The CDR3 region has the DNA TGTGCCAGCAGTTTAGGGACAGGGCGGGTGACTGAAGCTTTCTTT.

The CDR3 loop is CASSLRDSGNTIYF. For the CDR3, the DNA is TGTGCCAGCAGTTTACGGGACTCTGGAAACACCATATATTTT. V usage is TRBV28 and J usage is TRBJ1-3; the D is unclear. The germline V gene encodes CDR1 MDHEN and CDR2 SYDVKM. The CDR3 has 14 residues. Trimming removed 2 bases at V and 0 bases at J, with 5 bases between.

J is TRBJ2-3 and V is TRBV19; 7 nucleotides match TRBD2. CDR3 length equals 12 residues. After removal of 8 bases from V and 6 bases from J, the junction contained 5 bases not matched to a gene. Germline V gives CDR1 LNHDA, CDR2 SQIVND (reference sequence). The CDR3 loop is CASGLVDDTQYF. CDR3 in DNA: TGTGCCAGTGGACTAGTGGACGATACGCAGTATTTT.

The chain carries TRBV6-2 or TRBV6-3 and TRBJ1-1, with 8 bases that match TRBD1. The V gene end was trimmed by 5 bases and the J gene end by 8 bases; junction bases not matched to a gene: 4. The CDR3 sequence is 12 residues long. Germline CDR1 is MNHEY and CDR2 is SVGEGT. CDR3 coding DNA: TGTGCCAGCAGTGGTCGACAGGGGGAAGCTTTCTTT. This translates into CASSGRQGEAFF.

This chain's CDR3 is CASSGFDLRTGGFTQYF. CDR3 bases: TGTGCCAGCAGTGGCTTTGACCTTCGGACAGGGGGTTTCACGCAGTATTTT. The rearrangement joins TRBV6-4 to TRBJ2-3; 10 positions match TRBD1. This CDR3 has 17 residues. Trimming cost V 4 bases and J 9 bases; bases outside gene matches: 16. Per germline, CDR1 MRHNA and CDR2 SNTAGT.

This clone showed up just a few times. No DNA is shown, since the ends of the CDR3 on it are uncertain; the CDR3 is the one TCRdb lists. The chain uses TRBV9 and TRBJ1-2. The germline V gene has CDR1 SGDLS and CDR2 YYNGEE. The CDR3 sequence runs 18 residues, both termini included. The CDR3: CASSVNTMATPSDYGYTF.

The DNA for the CDR3 is TGTGCCATCAGTGAGTCGCCAGGAAAGAGCTCTGGAAACACCATATATTTT. Translation gives CAISESPGKSSGNTIYF. The rearrangement links TRBV10-3 to TRBJ1-3; D is unclear. This CDR3 spans 17 amino acids. Trimming removed 0 bases from V and 0 bases from J, with 12 bases in between. Looked up from germline, CDR1 is ENHRY and CDR2 is SYGVKD.

V usage is TRBV10-2 and J usage is TRBJ2-1; a possible D gene is TRBD2 (5 bases). With 1 base removed from V and 6 bases from J, the gap between germline ends came to 10 bases. There are 14 residues in the CDR3. The germline V gene has CDR1 WSHSY and CDR2 SAAADI. In nucleotides, the CDR3 is TGCGCCAGCAGTGAGTGGCGGGTCAGCAATGAGCAGTTCTTC. Translation gives CASSEWRVSNEQFF.

The V and J genes are TRBV5-1 and TRBJ1-1; D possibly corresponds to TRBD1 (5 bases). The CDR3 has 16 amino acids. Germline CDR1 is SGHRS and CDR2 is YFSETQ. V shed 4 bases and J shed 5 bases, with 21 bases lying between them. This chain's CDR3 is CASSQELLREGTEAFF. CDR3 bases: TGCGCCAGCAGCCAAGAACTCCTCAGGGAGGGGACTGAAGCTTTCTTT.

Notes on this clone: Additional DNA sequences in this sample encode the identical CDR3. The CDR3 loop reads CASSVAGGQETQYF. The CDR3 DNA follows: TGTGCCAGCAGCGTAGCGGGGGGGCAAGAGACCCAGTACTTC. This chain connects TRBV9 to TRBJ2-5; TRBD2 matches 8 bases. V was pared by 0 bases and J by 2 bases, with 0 bases of the junction left unmatched. Looked up from germline, CDR1 is SGDLS and CDR2 is YYNGEE. There are 14 residues in the CDR3. The full variable domain, completed using reference TRBV9 and TRBJ2-5, is DSGVTQTPKHLITATGQRVTLRCSPRSGDLSVYWYQQSLDQGLQFLIQYYNGEERAKGNILERFSAQQFPDLHSELNLSSLELGDSALYFCASSVAGGQETQYFGPGTRLLVL.

The chain carries TRBV30 and TRBJ1-4; D is undetermined. Trimming removed 2 bases at V and 4 bases at J, with 11 bases between. CDR3 size: 14 residues. Germline lookup yields CDR1 GTSNPN and CDR2 SVGIG (reference sequence). The CDR3 sequence is CAWSSDALNEKLFF. DNA for the CDR3: TGTGCCTGGAGTAGCGACGCGCTTAATGAAAAACTGTTTTTT.

J is TRBJ1-1 and V is TRBV15; D is perhaps TRBD1 (6 bases). Trimming took off 3 bases at V and 2 bases at J, with 10 bases between the two ends. This CDR3 has 14 residues. CDR1 is LNHNV and CDR2 is YYDKDF in the germline V gene (reference sequence). The chain's CDR3 is CATSSDRLNTEAFF. The CDR3 DNA reads TGTGCCACCAGCAGCGACAGGCTAAACACTGAAGCTTTCTTT.

The genes are TRBV6-1 and TRBJ1-5, with D perhaps matching TRBD1 (6 bases). The V and J ends lost 4 bases and 0 bases respectively, with 19 bases between them. The germline gives CDR1 MNHNS, CDR2 SASEGT. This CDR3 is built from 18 residues. DNA for the CDR3: TGTGCCAGCAGTGGGCCCGGGACACCATATCATAGCAATCAGCCCCAGCATTTT. It encodes CASSGPGTPYHSNQPQHF.

The V gene is TRBV7-9, the J gene TRBJ1-1; D gene ambiguous. The V and J ends lost 6 bases and 6 bases respectively, with 17 bases between them. The germline CDR1 and CDR2 sequences are SEHNR and FQNEAQ (reference sequence). The CDR3 length is 14 residues. CDR3 region: CASSYTQPRSEAFF. In DNA, the CDR3 is TGTGCCAGCAGTTATACTCAACCACGCTCTGAAGCTTTCTTT.

This clone came up once. J is TRBJ1-6 and V is TRBV5-6, with 8 bases fitting TRBD1. The CDR3 is made up of 15 amino acids. J was trimmed by 10 bases and V by 4 bases; bases with no gene match: 10. CDR1 and CDR2 from the germline V gene are SGHDT and YYEEEE. CDR3 loop: CASSQTGQGGSPLHF. Here the CDR3 DNA reads TGTGCCAGCAGCCAAACCGGACAGGGTGGATCACCCCTCCACTTT.

The rearrangement links TRBV12-3 or TRBV12-4 to TRBJ1-2; unclear D gene. This CDR3 spans 13 amino acids. Trimming removed 0 bases from V and 8 bases from J, with 10 bases in between. The CDR3 region has the DNA TGTGCCAGCAGTTTAGCGCGGTTGCACGGCTACACCTTC. It yields the protein CASSLARLHGYTF.

V usage is TRBV2 and J usage is TRBJ1-2, with 7 positions matching TRBD1. The trim removed 7 bases at V and 6 bases at J, leaving 14 bases unmatched. The CDR3 totals 15 residues. Per the germline V gene, CDR1 is SNHLY and CDR2 is FYNNEI. The CDR3 DNA follows: TGTGCCAGCAACCCGGGACAGCCCGTCCCGGATGGCTACACCTTC. Amino acids: CASNPGQPVPDGYTF.